The clone carrying this TCR beta chain was counted at least ten times. Its antigen is currently unknown. From germline, CDR1 is SNHLY and CDR2 FYNNEI. CDR3 length equals 15 residues. V was clipped by 5 bases and J by 0 bases, with 12 bases between them. The data derive from a study of prognosis after radiotherapy for stage I lung cancer. Study in general: Enrollment began in the first half of 2018 and ended in the first half of 2019; the enrolled patients had stage I non-small cell lung cancer.

Amplification of the TCR beta CDR3 (from genomic DNA) was done by two-round multiplex PCR. The use of primers specific to each TRBV and TRBJ gene characterized first-round PCR. TCRdb re-called the multiplex PCR reads with MiXCR, one entry per CDR3 protein. In the table there are more than 15,000 distinct CDR3 sequences, about 47% of which are singletons. General study findings and limits: In patients who developed distant metastases, Shannon entropy measured after stereotactic body radiation therapy was lower, and baseline Shannon entropy was not associated with metastases.

Every patient was node-negative on CT and PET/CT and lacked prior chemotherapy, radiotherapy or other malignancies. Peripheral blood samples of roughly 6 milliliters were drawn at each of two time points. This TCR was sampled from a donor older than 45 with non-small cell lung cancer. The chain recombines TRBV2 with TRBJ2-3, with unresolved D. Sample: PBMCs, taken before or after stereotactic body radiation therapy (not recorded which). CDR3 amino acids: CASSPFLASTDTQYF. The CDR3 region has the DNA TGTGCCAGCAGTCCATTCCTGGCGAGCACAGATACGCAGTATTTT.